Following are 3 T cell receptor beta chains from one sample sequenced in a study of blood T cell repertoires in COVID-19. The table came from immunoSEQ multiplex PCR; TCRdb's copy has only in-frame clones and leaves some out. The data show 250,000 to 300,000 clones, approximately 86% seen once. Material for sequencing was peripheral blood. The receptors here all came from a woman aged 45-65 years who had recovered from COVID-19.

The CDR3 bases are TGCAGCGTTGACTCGGTAGGGACAGGGTACTATGGCTACACCTTC. Translated, it gives CSVDSVGTGYYGYTF. The chain uses TRBV29-1 and TRBJ1-2; TRBD1 aligns across 9 bases. Germline V gene lookup returns CDR1 SQVTM and CDR2 ANQGSEA. V was pared by 3 bases and J by 3 bases, with 8 bases of the junction left unmatched. The length of the CDR3 is 15 residues.

The chain couples TRBV5-1 to TRBJ2-6; D is perhaps TRBD2 (6 bases). V was trimmed by 4 bases and J by 0 bases, leaving 23 bases between them. The CDR3 runs to 20 residues. Germline V gene sequence: CDR1 SGHRS, CDR2 YFSETQ. CDR3 sequence (DNA): TGCGCCAGCAGCCCGAGGGGACCAATAGCGGACCTCTCTGGGGCCAACGTCCTGACTTTC. This sequence encodes CASSPRGPIADLSGANVLTF. The full variable domain, in which reference TRBV5-1 and TRBJ2-6 provide the parts outside the CDR3, is KAGVTQTPRYLIKTRGQQVTLSCSPISGHRSVSWYQQTPGQGLQFLFEYFSETQRNKGNFPGRFSGRQFSNSRSEMNVSTLELGDSALYLCASSPRGPIADLSGANVLTFGAGSRLTVL.

This chain connects TRBV18 to TRBJ2-1; tentatively, D is TRBD2 (6 bases). V was pared by 6 bases and J by 1 base, with 16 bases between. The CDR3 is 16 amino acids. Germline V gene lookup returns CDR1 KGHSH and CDR2 LQKENI. The CDR3 here is CASSAMEGLSYNEQFF. In DNA, the CDR3 is TGTGCCAGCTCCGCAATGGAGGGCCTTTCCTACAATGAGCAGTTCTTC.